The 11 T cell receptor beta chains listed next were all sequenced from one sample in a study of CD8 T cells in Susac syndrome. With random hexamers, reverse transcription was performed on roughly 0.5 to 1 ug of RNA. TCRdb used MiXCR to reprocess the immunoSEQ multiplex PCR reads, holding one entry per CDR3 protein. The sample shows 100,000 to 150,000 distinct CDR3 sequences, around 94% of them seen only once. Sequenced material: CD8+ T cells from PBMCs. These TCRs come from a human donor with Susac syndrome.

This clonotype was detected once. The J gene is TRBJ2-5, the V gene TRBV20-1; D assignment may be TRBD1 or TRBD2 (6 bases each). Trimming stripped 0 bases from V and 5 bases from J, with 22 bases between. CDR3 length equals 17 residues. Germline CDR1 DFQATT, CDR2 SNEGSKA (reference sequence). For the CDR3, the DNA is TGCAGTGCTAGAGATCAGGGGACTGGCGAAGGGAGGGAGACCCAGTACTTC. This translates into CSARDQGTGEGRETQYF.

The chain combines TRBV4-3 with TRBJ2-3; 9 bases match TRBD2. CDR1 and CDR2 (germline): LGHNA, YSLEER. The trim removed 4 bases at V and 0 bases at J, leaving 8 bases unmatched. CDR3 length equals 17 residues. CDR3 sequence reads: CASSPEAGGPSTDTQYF. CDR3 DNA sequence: TGCGCCAGCAGCCCAGAAGCGGGGGGACCTAGCACAGATACGCAGTATTTT.

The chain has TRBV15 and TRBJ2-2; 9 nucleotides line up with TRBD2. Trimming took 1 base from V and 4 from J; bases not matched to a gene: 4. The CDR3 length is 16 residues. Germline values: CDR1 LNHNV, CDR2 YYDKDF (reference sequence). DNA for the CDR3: TGTGCCACCAGCAGAGGAGCGGGGGGATTCACCGGGGAGCTGTTTTTT. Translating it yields CATSRGAGGFTGELFF.

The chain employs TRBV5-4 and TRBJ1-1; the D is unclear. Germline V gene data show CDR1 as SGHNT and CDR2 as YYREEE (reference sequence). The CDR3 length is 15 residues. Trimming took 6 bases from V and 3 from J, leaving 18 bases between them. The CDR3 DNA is TGTGCCAGCAAATCCGGCGGCAGGAGGGACACTGAAGCTTTCTTT. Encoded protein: CASKSGGRRDTEAFF.

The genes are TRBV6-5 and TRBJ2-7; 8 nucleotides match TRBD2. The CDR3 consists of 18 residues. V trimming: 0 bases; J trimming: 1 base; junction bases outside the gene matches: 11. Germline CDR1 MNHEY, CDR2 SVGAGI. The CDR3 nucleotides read TGTGCCAGCAGTTACTCGCCGCAGCGGGGGATCGGATCCTACGAGCAGTACTTC. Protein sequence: CASSYSPQRGIGSYEQYF.

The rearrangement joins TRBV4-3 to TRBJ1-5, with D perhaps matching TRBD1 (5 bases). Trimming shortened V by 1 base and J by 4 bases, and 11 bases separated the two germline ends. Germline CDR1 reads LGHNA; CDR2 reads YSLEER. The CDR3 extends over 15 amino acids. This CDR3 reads CASSQGTGRNQPQHF. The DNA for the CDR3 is TGCGCCAGCAGCCAAGGGACGGGGCGGAATCAGCCCCAGCATTTT.

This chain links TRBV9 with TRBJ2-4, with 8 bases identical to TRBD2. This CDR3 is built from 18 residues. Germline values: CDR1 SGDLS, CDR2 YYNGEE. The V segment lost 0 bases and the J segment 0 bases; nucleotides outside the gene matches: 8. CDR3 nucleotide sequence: TGTGCCAGCAGCGTAGGAGCGGGAGAGTACTTAGCCAAAAACATTCAGTACTTC. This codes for CASSVGAGEYLAKNIQYF.

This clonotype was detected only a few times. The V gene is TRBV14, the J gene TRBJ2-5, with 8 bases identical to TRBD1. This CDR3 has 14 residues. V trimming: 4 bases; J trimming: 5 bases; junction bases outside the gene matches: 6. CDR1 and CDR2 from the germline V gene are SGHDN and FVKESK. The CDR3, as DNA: TGTGCCAGCAGCCGATCAGGGGGCCCGGAGACCCAGTACTTC. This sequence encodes CASSRSGGPETQYF. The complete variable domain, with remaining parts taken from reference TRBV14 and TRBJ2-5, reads EAGVTQFPSHSVIEKGQTVTLRCDPISGHDNLYWYRRVMGKEIKFLLHFVKESKQDESGMPNNRFLAERTGGTYSTLKVQPAELEDSGVYFCASSRSGGPETQYFGPGTRLLVL.

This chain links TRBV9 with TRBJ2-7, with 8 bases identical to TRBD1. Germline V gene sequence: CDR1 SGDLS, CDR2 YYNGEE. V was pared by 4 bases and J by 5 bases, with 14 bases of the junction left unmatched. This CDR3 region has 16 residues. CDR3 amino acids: CASSPSPTGDINEQYF. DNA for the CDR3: TGTGCCAGCAGCCCTTCCCCGACAGGGGACATCAACGAGCAGTACTTC. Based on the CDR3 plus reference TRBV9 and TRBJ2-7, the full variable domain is DSGVTQTPKHLITATGQRVTLRCSPRSGDLSVYWYQQSLDQGLQFLIQYYNGEERAKGNILERFSAQQFPDLHSELNLSSLELGDSALYFCASSPSPTGDINEQYFGPGTRLTVT.

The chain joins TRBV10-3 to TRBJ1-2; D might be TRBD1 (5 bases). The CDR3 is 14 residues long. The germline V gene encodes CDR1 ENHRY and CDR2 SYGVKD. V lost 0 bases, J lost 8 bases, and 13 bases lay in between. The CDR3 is CAISESGGTQGYTF. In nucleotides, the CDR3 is TGTGCCATCAGTGAGTCTGGGGGGACGCAAGGCTACACCTTC.

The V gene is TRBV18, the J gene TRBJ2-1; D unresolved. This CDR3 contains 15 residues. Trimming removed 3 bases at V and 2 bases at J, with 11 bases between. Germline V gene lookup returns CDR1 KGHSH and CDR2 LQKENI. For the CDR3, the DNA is TGTGCCAGCTCACCGGGCAGGTCGACCTACAATGAGCAGTTCTTC. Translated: CASSPGRSTYNEQFF.